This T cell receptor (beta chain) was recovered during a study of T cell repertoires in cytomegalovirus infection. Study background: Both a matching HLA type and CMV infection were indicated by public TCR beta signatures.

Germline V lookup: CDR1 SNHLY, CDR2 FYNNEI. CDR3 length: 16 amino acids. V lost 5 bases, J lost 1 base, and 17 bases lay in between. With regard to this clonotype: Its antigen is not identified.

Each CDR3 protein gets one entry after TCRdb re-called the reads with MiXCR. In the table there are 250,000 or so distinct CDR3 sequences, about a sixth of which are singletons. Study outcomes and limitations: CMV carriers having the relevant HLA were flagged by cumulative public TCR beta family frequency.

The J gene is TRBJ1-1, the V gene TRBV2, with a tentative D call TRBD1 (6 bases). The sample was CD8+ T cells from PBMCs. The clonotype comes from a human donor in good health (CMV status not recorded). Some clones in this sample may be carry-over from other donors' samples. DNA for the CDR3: TGTGCCAGCAGTTTCACAGGGTTAAACGGGAACACTGAAGCTTTCTTT. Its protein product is CASSFTGLNGNTEAFF.